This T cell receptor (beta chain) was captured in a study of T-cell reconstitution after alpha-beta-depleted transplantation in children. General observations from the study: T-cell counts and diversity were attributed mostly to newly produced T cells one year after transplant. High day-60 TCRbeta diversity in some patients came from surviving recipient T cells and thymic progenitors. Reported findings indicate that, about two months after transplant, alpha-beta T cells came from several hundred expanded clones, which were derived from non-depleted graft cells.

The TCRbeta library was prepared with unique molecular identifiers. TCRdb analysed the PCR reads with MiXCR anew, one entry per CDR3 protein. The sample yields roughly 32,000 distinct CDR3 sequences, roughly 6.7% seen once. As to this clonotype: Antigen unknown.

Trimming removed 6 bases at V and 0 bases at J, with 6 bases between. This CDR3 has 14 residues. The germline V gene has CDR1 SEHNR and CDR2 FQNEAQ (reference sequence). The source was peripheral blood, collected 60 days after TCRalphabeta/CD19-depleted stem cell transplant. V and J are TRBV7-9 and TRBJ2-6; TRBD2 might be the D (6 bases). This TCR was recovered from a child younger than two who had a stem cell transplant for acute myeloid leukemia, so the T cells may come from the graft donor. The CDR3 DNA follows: TGTGCCAGCAGGGAGGGCTCTGGGGCCAACGTCCTGACTTTC. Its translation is CASREGSGANVLTF. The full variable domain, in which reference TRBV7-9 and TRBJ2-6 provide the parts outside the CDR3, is DTGVSQNPRHKITKRGQNVTFRCDPISEHNRLYWYRQTLGQGPEFLTYFQNEAQLEKSRLLSDRFSAERPKGSFSTLEIQRTEQGDSAMYLCASREGSGANVLTFGAGSRLTVL.